Below, one TCR beta chain is given with its context. This likely reflects a read error, since a far larger clone is one base away. The data were taken from a study of shared clonotypes between healthy human individuals. Per the original methods: ImmunoSEQ supplied junction-only sequences lacking quality scores, so filtering was different. Some clones are missing from TCRdb's copy, which holds only in-frame ones; the method was immunoSEQ multiplex PCR. V, J and clone size are those of that table, while D and trimming were read from the DNA. The top ten clones hold roughly 12% of a sample with some 530,000 clones, over 70% of them seen once. Everyone who donated was a Caucasian adult who lived in Nashville, Tennessee. Per germline, CDR1 SQVTM and CDR2 ANQGSEA. The length of the CDR3 is 13 residues. The V and J ends lost 8 bases and 5 bases, in that order; junction bases with no gene match: 7.

The receptor was isolated from a woman aged 40-49 years in good health. Some clones in this sample may be carry-over from other donors' samples. What was sequenced was PBMCs. V gene TRBV29-1 combines with J gene TRBJ2-7; 12 positions match TRBD1. DNA of the CDR3: TGCAGCTCCACGGGACAGGGGGCTCACGAGCAGTACTTC. Protein sequence: CSSTGQGAHEQYF.